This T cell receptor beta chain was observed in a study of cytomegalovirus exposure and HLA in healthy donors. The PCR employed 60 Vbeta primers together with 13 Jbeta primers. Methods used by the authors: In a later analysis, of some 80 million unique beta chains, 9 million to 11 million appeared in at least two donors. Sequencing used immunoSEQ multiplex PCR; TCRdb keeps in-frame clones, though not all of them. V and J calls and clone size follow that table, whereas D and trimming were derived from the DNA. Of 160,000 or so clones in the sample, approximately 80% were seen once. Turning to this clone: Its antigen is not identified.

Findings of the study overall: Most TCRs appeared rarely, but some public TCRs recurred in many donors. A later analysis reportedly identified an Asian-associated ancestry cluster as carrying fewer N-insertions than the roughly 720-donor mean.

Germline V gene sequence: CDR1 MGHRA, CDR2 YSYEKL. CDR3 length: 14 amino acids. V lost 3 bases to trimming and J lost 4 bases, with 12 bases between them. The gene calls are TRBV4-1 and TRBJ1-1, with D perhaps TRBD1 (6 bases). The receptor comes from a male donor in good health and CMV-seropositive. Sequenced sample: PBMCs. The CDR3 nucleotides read TGCGCCAGCAGCCAGGTTCAGGGGACCACTGAAGCTTTCTTT. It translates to CASSQVQGTTEAFF.